These T cell receptor beta chains were read from a single sample in a study of identical twins. TCRdb re-called the 5' RACE reads with MiXCR, one entry per CDR3 protein. The sample records about 520,000 distinct CDR3 sequences, approximately 22% being singletons. This sample was also put to use in a study of T cells expressing NK-cell markers.

The specimen was CD4+ T cells sorted from blood. The origin of the receptors is a woman between 18 and 29 years old in good health. Each CDR3 is given with its conserved first and last residue. The order of the fields is D gene, V gene, clone size, J gene, CDR3 protein, CDR3 DNA. D genes are given only for firm matches. Size tells how often a clone was seen (once, few, many) or the class of an expanded clone, and some rows leave it out.

D: NA
V: TRBV6-5
size: NA
J: TRBJ2-3
CDR3: CASSYRPSPSTDTQYF
DNA: TGTGCCAGCAGTTACCGCCCGAGCCCTAGCACAGATACGCAGTATTTT

D: TRBD1
V: TRBV20-1
size: many
J: TRBJ2-4
CDR3: CSARPPPGGLAKNIQYF
DNA: TGCAGTGCTAGACCCCCCCCAGGGGGCCTAGCCAAAAACATTCAGTACTTC

D: NA
V: TRBV12-3/TRBV12-4
size: NA
J: TRBJ1-4
CDR3: CASRPVGSGGEKLFF
DNA: TGTGCCAGCAGGCCGGTAGGAAGCGGGGGTGAAAAACTGTTTTTT

D: NA
V: TRBV6-5
size: NA
J: TRBJ2-1
CDR3: CASSYGAGYNEQFF
DNA: TGTGCCAGCAGTTACGGAGCTGGCTACAATGAGCAGTTCTTC

D: TRBD2
V: TRBV12-3/TRBV12-4
size: few
J: TRBJ2-1
CDR3: CASSWVAGGSYNEQFF
DNA: TGTGCCAGCAGTTGGGTAGCGGGGGGCTCCTACAATGAGCAGTTCTTC

D: TRBD1
V: TRBV14
size: NA
J: TRBJ2-6
CDR3: CASSQDPDRGGFGANVLTF
DNA: TGTGCCAGCAGCCAAGATCCGGACAGGGGTGGATTTGGGGCCAACGTCCTGACTTTC

D: TRBD2
V: TRBV5-1
size: many
J: TRBJ2-1
CDR3: CASSASGETREFF
DNA: TGCGCCAGCAGCGCTAGCGGCGAAACCCGGGAGTTCTTC

D: NA
V: TRBV5-1
size: few
J: TRBJ1-2
CDR3: CASSLLGNYGYTF
DNA: TGCGCCAGCAGCTTGTTGGGTAACTATGGCTACACCTTC

D: NA
V: TRBV27
size: many
J: TRBJ2-5
CDR3: CASSSLGGAGETQYF
DNA: TGTGCCAGCAGTTCCCTAGGGGGGGCTGGAGAGACCCAGTACTTC

D: TRBD1
V: TRBV7-2
size: NA
J: TRBJ2-5
CDR3: CASSFTVRGETQYF
DNA: TGTGCCAGCAGCTTCACCGTCAGGGGGGAGACCCAGTACTTC

D: NA
V: TRBV7-2
size: few
J: TRBJ2-7
CDR3: CASSSPGRYEQYF
DNA: TGTGCCAGCAGCTCGCCCGGCCGCTACGAGCAGTACTTC

D: NA
V: TRBV20-1
size: NA
J: TRBJ2-3
CDR3: CSAREEFSDTQYF
DNA: TGCAGTGCTAGAGAGGAATTTTCGGATACGCAGTATTTT

D: NA
V: TRBV9
size: few
J: TRBJ1-2
CDR3: CASSPQDSRNGYTF
DNA: TGTGCCAGCAGCCCCCAGGACAGCCGGAATGGCTACACCTTC

D: NA
V: TRBV5-1
size: NA
J: TRBJ2-4
CDR3: CASRDTGYSKNIQYF
DNA: TGCGCCAGCAGGGATACAGGGTACAGCAAAAACATTCAGTACTTC

D: NA
V: TRBV10-3
size: NA
J: TRBJ2-3
CDR3: CAISDIGRTTDTQYF
DNA: TGTGCCATCAGTGATATCGGTAGAACCACAGATACGCAGTATTTT

D: NA
V: TRBV9
size: once
J: TRBJ2-2
CDR3: CASSFPGRPNTGELFF
DNA: TGTGCCAGCAGCTTCCCGGGGCGTCCAAACACCGGGGAGCTGTTTTTT

D: NA
V: TRBV6-5
size: NA
J: TRBJ1-1
CDR3: CASSYTSGARMNTEAFF
DNA: TGTGCCAGCAGTTACACGTCGGGGGCCAGAATGAACACTGAAGCTTTCTTT

D: TRBD2
V: TRBV20-1
size: NA
J: TRBJ2-1
CDR3: CSAHHPLREVHNEQFF
DNA: TGCAGTGCCCACCACCCCCTCCGGGAGGTGCACAATGAGCAGTTCTTC

D: TRBD1
V: TRBV20-1
size: NA
J: TRBJ1-1
CDR3: CSARSGGTGVTEAFF
DNA: TGCAGTGCTAGATCCGGGGGGACAGGAGTCACTGAAGCTTTCTTT

D: NA
V: TRBV20-1
size: few
J: TRBJ2-3
CDR3: CSARQRSSTDTQYF
DNA: TGCAGTGCTAGACAGCGCAGTAGCACAGATACGCAGTATTTT

D: NA
V: TRBV3-1
size: NA
J: TRBJ1-1
CDR3: CASSQDETRTTEAFF
DNA: TGTGCCAGCAGCCAAGACGAGACAAGAACAACTGAAGCTTTCTTT

D: TRBD2
V: TRBV5-4
size: NA
J: TRBJ2-3
CDR3: CASRFGLAGRIHSTDTQYF
DNA: TGTGCCAGCAGGTTTGGACTAGCGGGGCGAATTCATAGCACAGATACGCAGTATTTT

D: NA
V: TRBV20-1
size: few
J: TRBJ2-1
CDR3: CSAPRSGSYNEQFF
DNA: TGCAGTGCTCCCCGCTCTGGCTCCTACAATGAGCAGTTCTTC

D: NA
V: TRBV20-1
size: many
J: TRBJ2-1
CDR3: CSARGGEQFF
DNA: TGCAGTGCTAGGGGGGGTGAGCAGTTCTTC

D: NA
V: TRBV5-1
size: few
J: TRBJ1-2
CDR3: CASSEQGEGYTF
DNA: TGCGCCAGCAGCGAACAGGGAGAGGGCTACACCTTC

D: TRBD1
V: TRBV18
size: few
J: TRBJ2-7
CDR3: CASSPPVGTAPVEQYF
DNA: TGTGCCAGCTCACCACCGGTCGGGACAGCCCCCGTCGAGCAGTACTTC

D: TRBD1
V: TRBV29-1
size: many
J: TRBJ2-1
CDR3: CSLRDRAWDEQFF
DNA: TGCAGCCTCCGGGACAGGGCTTGGGATGAGCAGTTCTTC

D: NA
V: TRBV20-1
size: few
J: TRBJ2-1
CDR3: CSVTGGISSYNEQFF
DNA: TGCAGTGTTACAGGCGGGATAAGCTCCTACAATGAGCAGTTCTTC